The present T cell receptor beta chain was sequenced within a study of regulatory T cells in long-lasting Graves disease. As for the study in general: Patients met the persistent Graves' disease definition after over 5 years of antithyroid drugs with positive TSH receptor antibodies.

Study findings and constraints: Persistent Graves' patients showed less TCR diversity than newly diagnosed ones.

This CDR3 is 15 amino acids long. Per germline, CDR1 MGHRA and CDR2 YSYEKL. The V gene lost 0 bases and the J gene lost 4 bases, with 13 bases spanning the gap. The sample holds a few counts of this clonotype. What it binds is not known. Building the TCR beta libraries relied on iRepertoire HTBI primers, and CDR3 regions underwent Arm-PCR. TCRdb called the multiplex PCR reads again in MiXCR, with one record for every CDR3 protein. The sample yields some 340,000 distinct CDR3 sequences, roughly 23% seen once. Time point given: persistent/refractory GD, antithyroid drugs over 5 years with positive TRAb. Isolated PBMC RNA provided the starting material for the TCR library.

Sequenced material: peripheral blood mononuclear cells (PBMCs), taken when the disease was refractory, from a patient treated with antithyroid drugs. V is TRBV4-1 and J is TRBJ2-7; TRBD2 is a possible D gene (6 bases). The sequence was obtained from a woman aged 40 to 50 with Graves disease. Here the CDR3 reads CASSQDSREIYEQYF. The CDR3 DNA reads TGCGCCAGCAGCCAAGATTCCCGGGAGATTTACGAGCAGTACTTC.